The rows below give T cell receptor beta chains drawn from one sample of a study of OX40 agonist ivuxolimab in advanced cancers. The assay was immunoSEQ multiplex PCR, and TCRdb's table has in-frame clones only and misses some. The top ten clones hold roughly 15% of a sample with 30,000 to 35,000 clones, more than 65% of them seen once. Sequenced material: CD4+ or CD8+ T cells sorted from blood, taken in a trial of the OX40 agonist ivuxolimab. Receptors were obtained from an adult with an advanced solid tumor such as melanoma, head and neck, liver or kidney cancer. Each CDR3 is given with its conserved first and last residue. A D gene is named only where the DNA matches it firmly. Some rows mark clone size as missing; the rest say once, few, many or name a class of expanded clone.

j_gene	v_gene	abundance	len	d_gene	CDR3nt	CDR3aa
TRBJ2-7	TRBV14	-	15	-	TGTGCCAGCAGCCAAGAAGAGGCTCTCCCCTACGAGCAGTACTTC	CASSQEEALPYEQYF
TRBJ2-7	TRBV7-9	few	14	-	TGTGCCAGCAGCTTTTCGGGGGTATCCTACGAGCAGTACTTC	CASSFSGVSYEQYF
TRBJ2-5	TRBV6-5	-	15	-	TGTGCCAGCAGTTACTTCAGGGGTCACGGGGAGACCCAGTACTTC	CASSYFRGHGETQYF
TRBJ2-4	TRBV18	-	15	TRBD2	TGTGCCAGCTCACCACCCTTAGCGGGGGAAAACATTCAGTACTTC	CASSPPLAGENIQYF
TRBJ2-3	TRBV4-2	-	15	TRBD2	TGTGCCAGCAGCCAAGATCAAACTCTCGGGGGGACGCAGTATTTT	CASSQDQTLGGTQYF
TRBJ1-2	TRBV11-2	-	12	-	TGTGCCAGCAGCCCAGATGGGGGAGGCTACACCTTC	CASSPDGGGYTF
TRBJ1-1	TRBV5-1	-	17	-	TGCGCCAGCAGCCTAAGTTCCACCAAGGGGAGAGGCACTGAAGCTTTCTTT	CASSLSSTKGRGTEAFF
TRBJ2-1	TRBV6-1	once	15	TRBD1	TGTGCCAGCAGTTTTGACAGGGCATCCCACAATGAGCAGTTCTTC	CASSFDRASHNEQFF
TRBJ1-1	TRBV6-6	-	13	-	TGTGCCAGTGGGGCAGGGTGGGACACTGAAGCTTTCTTT	CASGAGWDTEAFF
TRBJ1-2	TRBV6-1	-	10	-	TGTGCCAGCAGTGAACTTGGCTACACCTTC	CASSELGYTF
TRBJ2-5	TRBV5-8	-	15	-	TGTGCCAGCAGCTTGGAGGCCCCACCGCGGGAGACCCAGTACTTC	CASSLEAPPRETQYF
TRBJ2-5	TRBV5-1	-	15	TRBD2	TGCGCCAGCAGCTTGGAGCGGGGGTTCCAAGAGACCCAGTACTTC	CASSLERGFQETQYF
TRBJ2-7	TRBV6-5	-	15	-	TGTGCCAGCAGTTACCGGGCGGACTTATCTTCCGAGCAGTACTTC	CASSYRADLSSEQYF
TRBJ1-4	TRBV6-1	-	14	TRBD1	TGTGCCAGCACAGAGACAGGGGAAGGGGAAAAACTGTTTTTT	CASTETGEGEKLFF
TRBJ1-1	TRBV10-3	-	15	-	TGTGCCAGCAGTCAGTCCCCAGGGGTGAACACTGAAGCTTTCTTT	CASSQSPGVNTEAFF
TRBJ1-1	TRBV28	-	14	TRBD1	TGTGCCAGCACCGACTACAGGGGTAGTACTGAAGCTTTCTTT	CASTDYRGSTEAFF
TRBJ1-1	TRBV7-2	-	13	-	TGTGCCAGCAGCTTAACAGGGAGGACTGAAGCTTTCTTT	CASSLTGRTEAFF
TRBJ2-3	TRBV5-1	-	11	-	TGCGCCAGCAGCTTTGGGGATACGCAGTATTTT	CASSFGDTQYF
TRBJ1-1	TRBV6-1	-	14	-	TGTGCCAGCAGTGGGTACAGTCAGAACACTGAAGCTTTCTTT	CASSGYSQNTEAFF
TRBJ1-3	TRBV30	-	14	-	TGTGCCTGGAGTGTCTGGGGTTCTGGAAACACCATATATTTT	CAWSVWGSGNTIYF
TRBJ2-7	TRBV4-2	-	13	-	TGTGCCAGCAGCCCCCTCTCATCCTACGAGCAGTACTTC	CASSPLSSYEQYF
TRBJ2-7	TRBV7-9	-	11	-	TGTGCCAGCAGCTTTCTCTACGAGCAGTACTTC	CASSFLYEQYF